This TCR beta chain was obtained from a study of blood T cell repertoires in COVID-19. At the level of the study: T cells, B-cell-depleted T cells, or PBMCs supplied cDNA or gDNA.

In assigning cohorts, the study relied on participant-reported clinical history. Resolution of symptoms, clearance, or two negative PCRs was present in recovered Cohort 3 donors. Per the study methods: Estimates of nucleated cell counts were drawn from the amplification of reference gene primers. Here immunoSEQ multiplex PCR was the method, and the copy in TCRdb shows in-frame clones only, minus some. The DNA gave D and trimming, while V, J and clone size come from that table. This table has around 300,000 clones, under 90% appearing once. The germline V gene encodes CDR1 MNHEY and CDR2 SMNVEV (reference sequence). Trimming at V came to 3 bases and at J to 5 bases, leaving 6 bases not matched to a gene. The CDR3 is 15 residues long.

Sequenced material: PBMCs or T cells enriched from blood (not recorded which). The chain carries TRBV27 and TRBJ2-1, with TRBD2 matching over 8 bases. The receptor comes from a woman aged 30 to 39 who had recovered from COVID-19. CDR3 amino acids: CASSFGRGTHNEQFF. CDR3 DNA: TGTGCCAGCAGTTTCGGGAGGGGCACACACAATGAGCAGTTCTTC.